A selection of T cell receptor beta chains follows, all from one sample in a study of control samples from healthy donors and cancer patients. This table comes from immunoSEQ multiplex PCR, and its TCRdb copy is limited to in-frame clones, with some not included. The table lists just over 150,000 clones, approximately 96% of them singletons. Sequenced sample: blood. These receptor sequences come from a woman between 35 and 50 years old in good health. Both conserved end residues are part of each CDR3. A D gene is named only where the DNA matches it firmly. Clone size is not always given. Where it is, it says once, few, many or a class for expanded clones.

J gene: TRBJ2-7
D gene: NA
clone size: NA
V gene: TRBV3-1/TRBV3-2
CDR3 length: 14
CDR3 protein: CASSQDRHSYEQYF
CDR3 DNA: TGTGCCAGCAGCCAAGATAGGCACTCCTACGAGCAGTACTTC

J gene: TRBJ2-3
D gene: NA
clone size: once
V gene: TRBV19
CDR3 length: 17
CDR3 protein: CASSISVGQRVLSTQYF
CDR3 DNA: TGTGCCAGTAGTATTTCGGTTGGTCAGCGGGTTCTTAGTACGCAGTATTTT

J gene: TRBJ1-4
D gene: TRBD1
clone size: NA
V gene: TRBV19
CDR3 length: 15
CDR3 protein: CASSSTRTGGEKLFF
CDR3 DNA: TGTGCCAGTAGTAGCACCCGGACAGGGGGCGAAAAACTGTTTTTT

J gene: TRBJ2-7
D gene: NA
clone size: few
V gene: TRBV13
CDR3 length: 15
CDR3 protein: CASSLGRGSYYEQYF
CDR3 DNA: TGTGCCAGCAGCTTAGGCAGGGGATCTTATTACGAGCAGTACTTC

J gene: TRBJ2-1
D gene: NA
clone size: NA
V gene: TRBV12-3/TRBV12-4
CDR3 length: 13
CDR3 protein: CASSLTSSNEQFF
CDR3 DNA: TGTGCCAGCAGTCTGACTAGTTCAAATGAGCAGTTCTTC

J gene: TRBJ1-2
D gene: NA
clone size: NA
V gene: TRBV4-3
CDR3 length: 15
CDR3 protein: CASSQVTGMGHGYTF
CDR3 DNA: TGCGCCAGCAGCCAAGTAACAGGGATGGGGCATGGCTACACCTTC

J gene: TRBJ2-2
D gene: NA
clone size: NA
V gene: TRBV6-5
CDR3 length: 14
CDR3 protein: CASSRGQQTGELFF
CDR3 DNA: TGTGCCAGCAGTCGGGGTCAACAGACCGGGGAGCTGTTTTTT

J gene: TRBJ2-2
D gene: NA
clone size: NA
V gene: TRBV27
CDR3 length: 13
CDR3 protein: CASSRGGTGELFF
CDR3 DNA: TGTGCCAGCAGCCGGGGTGGAACCGGGGAGCTGTTTTTT

J gene: TRBJ1-4
D gene: TRBD1
clone size: NA
V gene: TRBV3-1/TRBV3-2
CDR3 length: 12
CDR3 protein: CASRGTGEKLFF
CDR3 DNA: TGTGCCAGCAGGGGGACAGGCGAAAAACTGTTTTTT

J gene: TRBJ2-2
D gene: NA
clone size: NA
V gene: TRBV29-1
CDR3 length: 14
CDR3 protein: CSVTRGLNTGELFF
CDR3 DNA: TGCAGCGTTACGCGGGGACTGAACACCGGGGAGCTGTTTTTT

J gene: TRBJ1-2
D gene: TRBD1
clone size: NA
V gene: TRBV19
CDR3 length: 13
CDR3 protein: CASSRQGDYGYTF
CDR3 DNA: TGTGCCAGTAGTAGACAGGGAGACTATGGCTACACCTTC

J gene: TRBJ2-3
D gene: NA
clone size: NA
V gene: TRBV6-5
CDR3 length: 16
CDR3 protein: CASSYSLGRSRNTQYF
CDR3 DNA: TGTGCCAGCAGTTACTCTTTAGGGCGGAGTAGAAATACGCAGTATTTT

J gene: TRBJ1-1
D gene: TRBD1
clone size: NA
V gene: TRBV6-5
CDR3 length: 14
CDR3 protein: CASSFDRGNTEAFF
CDR3 DNA: TGTGCCAGCAGCTTCGACAGGGGGAACACTGAAGCTTTCTTT

J gene: TRBJ2-1
D gene: TRBD2
clone size: NA
V gene: TRBV5-4
CDR3 length: 15
CDR3 protein: CASSLGLAGNNEQFF
CDR3 DNA: TGTGCCAGCAGCTTGGGCCTAGCGGGGAACAATGAGCAGTTCTTC

J gene: TRBJ2-2
D gene: NA
clone size: NA
V gene: TRBV6-1
CDR3 length: 15
CDR3 protein: CASSEMYLYTGELFF
CDR3 DNA: TGTGCCAGCAGTGAAATGTACCTATACACCGGGGAGCTGTTTTTT

J gene: TRBJ1-3
D gene: TRBD1
clone size: NA
V gene: TRBV14
CDR3 length: 13
CDR3 protein: CASSGQAGNTIYF
CDR3 DNA: TGTGCCAGCAGCGGACAGGCGGGAAACACCATATATTTT

J gene: TRBJ2-6
D gene: TRBD1
clone size: NA
V gene: TRBV5-6
CDR3 length: 17
CDR3 protein: CASSWSDRGRGANVLTF
CDR3 DNA: TGTGCCAGCAGCTGGAGCGACAGGGGGCGCGGGGCCAACGTCCTGACTTTC

J gene: TRBJ1-2
D gene: TRBD1
clone size: NA
V gene: TRBV7-9
CDR3 length: 17
CDR3 protein: CASYGPGQKGRGYGYTF
CDR3 DNA: TGTGCCAGCTACGGACCGGGACAGAAGGGAAGGGGGTATGGCTACACCTTC

J gene: TRBJ1-4
D gene: NA
clone size: NA
V gene: TRBV6-5
CDR3 length: 14
CDR3 protein: CASKLQANEEKLFF
CDR3 DNA: TGTGCCAGCAAACTACAGGCAAATGAAGAAAAACTGTTTTTT

J gene: TRBJ2-1
D gene: NA
clone size: NA
V gene: TRBV5-1
CDR3 length: 13
CDR3 protein: CASSSGDYNEQFF
CDR3 DNA: TGCGCCAGCAGCTCAGGGGATTACAATGAGCAGTTCTTC

J gene: TRBJ1-5
D gene: NA
clone size: NA
V gene: TRBV30
CDR3 length: 13
CDR3 protein: CAWNLGVNQPQHF
CDR3 DNA: TGTGCCTGGAATCTAGGGGTTAATCAGCCCCAGCATTTT

J gene: TRBJ2-1
D gene: TRBD1
clone size: NA
V gene: TRBV6-5
CDR3 length: 16
CDR3 protein: CASSYSGTGKGGEQFF
CDR3 DNA: TGTGCCAGCAGTTACTCGGGGACAGGGAAAGGGGGTGAGCAGTTCTTC

J gene: TRBJ2-1
D gene: NA
clone size: NA
V gene: TRBV11-3
CDR3 length: 12
CDR3 protein: CASSSSVNEQFF
CDR3 DNA: TGTGCCAGCAGCTCCTCAGTCAATGAGCAGTTCTTC

J gene: TRBJ2-2
D gene: TRBD1
clone size: NA
V gene: TRBV29-1
CDR3 length: 14
CDR3 protein: CSVATGGNTGELFF
CDR3 DNA: TGCAGCGTCGCAACAGGGGGGAACACCGGGGAGCTGTTTTTT

J gene: TRBJ1-2
D gene: NA
clone size: NA
V gene: TRBV10-3
CDR3 length: 16
CDR3 protein: CAISEARRGSENGYTF
CDR3 DNA: TGTGCCATCAGTGAGGCCAGGCGGGGGAGCGAAAATGGCTACACCTTC

J gene: TRBJ1-5
D gene: TRBD1
clone size: NA
V gene: TRBV30
CDR3 length: 22
CDR3 protein: CAWRGEYSRDRGVYLSNQPQHF
CDR3 DNA: TGTGCCTGGAGGGGGGAATACAGCAGGGACAGGGGAGTTTACCTTAGCAATCAGCCCCAGCATTTT

J gene: TRBJ1-2
D gene: NA
clone size: NA
V gene: TRBV10-3
CDR3 length: 16
CDR3 protein: CAISERSRERAYGYTF
CDR3 DNA: TGTGCCATCAGTGAGCGGTCCAGGGAGCGGGCCTATGGCTACACCTTC

J gene: TRBJ1-1
D gene: TRBD1
clone size: NA
V gene: TRBV7-9
CDR3 length: 11
CDR3 protein: CASSPTGGAFF
CDR3 DNA: TGTGCCAGCAGCCCAACAGGGGGAGCTTTCTTT

J gene: TRBJ2-1
D gene: TRBD2
clone size: NA
V gene: TRBV4-3
CDR3 length: 16
CDR3 protein: CASSLGLAGTYNEQFF
CDR3 DNA: TGCGCCAGCAGTCTTGGACTAGCGGGTACATACAATGAGCAGTTCTTC

J gene: TRBJ1-1
D gene: NA
clone size: NA
V gene: TRBV4-1
CDR3 length: 14
CDR3 protein: CASSQDWAGRGAFF
CDR3 DNA: TGCGCCAGCAGCCAAGATTGGGCAGGGAGAGGAGCTTTCTTT

J gene: TRBJ2-2
D gene: TRBD1
clone size: NA
V gene: TRBV19
CDR3 length: 15
CDR3 protein: CASSILDRATGELFF
CDR3 DNA: TGTGCCAGTAGTATACTGGACAGGGCCACCGGGGAGCTGTTTTTT

J gene: TRBJ2-7
D gene: TRBD1
clone size: NA
V gene: TRBV29-1
CDR3 length: 13
CDR3 protein: CSVGQGGPYEQYF
CDR3 DNA: TGCAGCGTCGGACAGGGGGGACCCTACGAGCAGTACTTC

J gene: TRBJ1-5
D gene: NA
clone size: NA
V gene: TRBV7-2
CDR3 length: 15
CDR3 protein: CASSLVRSSDQPQHF
CDR3 DNA: TGTGCCAGCAGCTTAGTTCGTTCGTCGGATCAGCCCCAGCATTTT

J gene: TRBJ1-1
D gene: NA
clone size: NA
V gene: TRBV2
CDR3 length: 15
CDR3 protein: CASSVQGVGNTEAFF
CDR3 DNA: TGTGCCAGCAGTGTTCAGGGAGTTGGGAACACTGAAGCTTTCTTT

J gene: TRBJ2-7
D gene: NA
clone size: NA
V gene: TRBV2
CDR3 length: 14
CDR3 protein: CASSEGTAPYEQYF
CDR3 DNA: TGTGCCAGCAGTGAAGGGACGGCACCCTACGAGCAGTACTTC

J gene: TRBJ1-1
D gene: TRBD1
clone size: NA
V gene: TRBV19
CDR3 length: 15
CDR3 protein: CASRNPTGLNTEAFF
CDR3 DNA: TGTGCCAGTCGAAATCCGACAGGGTTGAACACTGAAGCTTTCTTT

J gene: TRBJ2-6
D gene: TRBD1
clone size: NA
V gene: TRBV7-2
CDR3 length: 18
CDR3 protein: CASSFPGTGVPGANVLTF
CDR3 DNA: TGTGCCAGCAGCTTCCCCGGGACAGGGGTACCTGGGGCCAACGTCCTGACTTTC